The 12 T cell receptor beta chains presented below share a single source sample, sequenced in a study of OX40 agonist ivuxolimab in advanced cancers. Sequenced by immunoSEQ multiplex PCR; TCRdb stores in-frame clones only, minus some. The sample carries fewer than 45,000 clones, 70% to 90% recorded once. The source material was CD4+ or CD8+ T cells sorted from blood, sampled in a trial of the OX40 agonist ivuxolimab. The source is an adult with an advanced solid tumor such as melanoma, head and neck, liver or kidney cancer.

The chain uses TRBV10-2 and TRBJ2-5; TRBD2 might be the D (5 bases). The germline V gene has CDR1 WSHSY and CDR2 SAAADI. CDR3 length: 13 residues. Trimming pared 6 bases from V and 2 bases from J, leaving 10 bases between. The CDR3 reads CASRNERQETQYF. The CDR3, as DNA: TGCGCCAGCAGGAACGAGCGGCAAGAGACCCAGTACTTC.

In DNA, the CDR3 is TGTGCCAGTAGTATACGACAGGGAGGCTACACCTTC. Translated: CASSIRQGGYTF. The rearrangement uses TRBV19 and TRBJ1-2; 7 bases line up with TRBD1. V was clipped by 2 bases and J by 8 bases; unmatched bases: 2. CDR1 is LNHDA, CDR2 SQIVND, per germline (reference sequence). The CDR3 contains 12 residues.

A word on this clone: A read error may produce the germline difference seen at one junction end. The chain uses TRBV7-7 and TRBJ2-5; D possibly corresponds to TRBD1 (6 bases). Germline V gives CDR1 SSHAT, CDR2 FNYEAQ (reference sequence). CDR3 length: 15 residues. DNA for the CDR3: TGTGCTAGCAGCTTGGGGACACTCCCACAAGAGACCCAGTACTTC. Translated, it gives CASSLGTLPQETQYF.

V and J are TRBV5-4 and TRBJ2-5; 10 positions agree with TRBD2. Germline V gene lookup returns CDR1 SGHNT and CDR2 YYREEE (reference sequence). The CDR3 is 15 residues long. V shed 8 bases and J 7 bases; nucleotides not matched to a gene: 14. The CDR3 nucleotides read TGTGCCAGTCAGCGGGAGGGTCTGCGGGGGGGGACCCAGTACTTC. Protein product: CASQREGLRGGTQYF.

The chain joins TRBV4-2 to TRBJ1-2; D is possibly TRBD1 (6 bases). This CDR3 region has 14 residues. Trimming pared 5 bases from V and 4 bases from J, leaving 14 bases between. Looked up from germline, CDR1 is LGHNA and CDR2 is YNFKEQ. CDR3 DNA sequence: TGTGCCAGCAGCTTGGCCAGGGGTAGCTATGGCTACACCTTC. Translation gives CASSLARGSYGYTF.

The chain has TRBV11-2 and TRBJ2-2, with D unresolved. Germline V gene data show CDR1 as SGHAT and CDR2 as FQNNGV. The CDR3 is 13 residues long. V was shortened by 8 bases and J by 0 bases, with 7 bases between the two germline ends. CDR3 sequence: CASGAANTGELFF. The CDR3 DNA reads as TGTGCCAGCGGAGCCGCGAACACCGGGGAGCTGTTTTTT. The complete variable domain, with remaining parts taken from reference TRBV11-2 and TRBJ2-2, reads EAGVAQSPRYKIIEKRQSVAFWCNPISGHATLYWYQQILGQGPKLLIQFQNNGVVDDSQLPKDRFSAERLKGVDSTLKIQPAKLEDSAVYLCASGAANTGELFFGEGSRLTVL.

This chain links TRBV6-5 with TRBJ1-2; D is uncertain. V was trimmed by 0 bases and J by 4 bases, leaving 9 bases between them. The CDR3 consists of 14 residues. CDR1 and CDR2 from the germline V gene are MNHEY and SVGAGI. CDR3 loop: CASSYSGRLYGYTF. In DNA form, the CDR3 reads TGTGCCAGCAGTTACTCTGGAAGACTCTATGGCTACACCTTC.

About this clone: An end of the junction does not agree with germline; a read error may underlie this. V and J are TRBV28 and TRBJ2-7; the match to TRBD1 covers 10 bases. There are 14 residues in the CDR3. Germline V gene data show CDR1 as MDHEN and CDR2 as SYDVKM. The CDR3 DNA follows: TGTGCCAGCAGGAGAGACAGGGGGCCCGCTATACCGAACTTC. Translating it yields CASRRDRGPAIPNF.

The V and J genes are TRBV11-2 and TRBJ2-7; D might be TRBD1 (6 bases). Deletions cut 5 bases from V and 3 bases from J, with 17 bases between. The germline V gene has CDR1 SGHAT and CDR2 FQNNGV. The CDR3 covers 15 residues. The CDR3 sequence is CASSRPGQRVYEQYF. The DNA for the CDR3 is TGTGCCAGCAGCCGTCCAGGACAGCGAGTCTACGAGCAGTACTTC.

The chain is built from TRBV19 and TRBJ2-2; 8 bases align to TRBD1. The CDR3 has 16 residues. Germline-derived CDR1 and CDR2 are LNHDA and SQIVND (reference sequence). J gave up 4 bases and V 5 bases, and 9 bases lay outside the gene matches. CDR3 in amino acids: CASSDRTGRGTGELFF. DNA for the CDR3: TGTGCCAGTAGTGACCGGACAGGGCGGGGCACCGGGGAGCTGTTTTTT.

This chain links TRBV27 with TRBJ2-7; a weak D match, TRBD2 (5 bases). The germline gives CDR1 MNHEY, CDR2 SMNVEV (reference sequence). Trimming removed 2 bases at V and 4 bases at J, with 18 bases between. The CDR3 has 16 amino acids. CDR3: CASSLRGTVGKYEQYF. The DNA for the CDR3 is TGTGCCAGCAGTTTACGGGGAACTGTGGGGAAATACGAGCAGTACTTC.

The genes are TRBV2 and TRBJ1-6; a possible D gene is TRBD1 (6 bases). The germline V gene encodes CDR1 SNHLY and CDR2 FYNNEI. CDR3 length: 15 amino acids. V was cut by 5 bases and J by 2 bases, with 10 bases left in between. CDR3 sequence (DNA): TGTGCCAGCAGTAGAGGACAGACCTATAATTCACCCCTCCACTTT. Protein: CASSRGQTYNSPLHF.